This T cell receptor beta chain appears in the sequencing data of a study of OX40 agonist ivuxolimab in advanced cancers. As for the study in general: The patients' treatment was ivuxolimab, an agonistic anti-OX40 (CD134) antibody. Notes on the study in general: A proportion of nonresponders additionally exhibited low normalized T-cell clonal expansion. Antigen specificity remained undetermined for the expanded peripheral T cells.

CDR3 length equals 20 residues. The germline V gene encodes CDR1 LGHNT and CDR2 FRNRAP. Deletions cut 1 base from V and 0 bases from J, with 22 bases between. Repertoires were generated with immunoSEQ multiplex PCR, while TCRdb's copy carries only in-frame clones and drops some. This sample has approximately 40,000 clones, with around 83% found just once. On this clone itself: Antigen specificity is unknown.

The sequencing here drew on CD4+ or CD8+ T cells sorted from blood, taken in a trial of the OX40 agonist ivuxolimab. This clonotype was sampled from an adult with an advanced solid tumor such as melanoma, head and neck, liver or kidney cancer. The chain combines TRBV12-5 with TRBJ2-4, with D tentatively TRBD1 (6 bases). The CDR3 sequence: CASGLAFTTRGISAKNIQYF. The CDR3 region has the DNA TGTGCTAGTGGTTTGGCCTTCACGACCAGGGGAATTTCAGCCAAAAACATTCAGTACTTC.